This T cell receptor (beta chain) was observed in a study of vaccination and CD4 T cells after COVID-19. The Oncomine TCR Beta short-read assay sequenced DNA from cultured CD4+ T cells. One entry per CDR3 protein results from TCRdb running MiXCR on the PCR reads. This sample has 10,000 or so distinct CDR3 sequences; roughly 58% occur once, and the top ten carry less than 30%. Treatment described: approximately 9-day PBMC culture with coronavirus spike peptide pools or control peptides (ViraFEST assay). Peptide pools at around 9.6 ug/ml stimulated under 2.5 million PBMCs per well with about 9.4 IU/ml IL-2. Points on this clonotype: Its specificity is not known.

Sequenced: CD4+ T cells from blood, cultured in vitro. The clonotype comes from a human donor who had recovered from COVID-19.

CDR3 sequence (DNA): TGTGCCAGCAGCTACCTAGCGGGGTCTGGGCCCCAGTACTTC. As protein: CASSYLAGSGPQYF. The V call is TRBV7-2, the J call TRBJ2-5; 9 bases are shared with TRBD2. The CDR3 contains 14 residues. J gave up 9 bases and V 4 bases, and 9 bases lay outside the gene matches. Germline V CDR1 and CDR2: SGHTA, FQGNSA.